A single sample is the source of the 22 T cell receptor beta chains below, sequenced in a study of T cell repertoires in cytomegalovirus infection. No antigens are known for them. TCRdb re-analysed the reads in MiXCR, keeping a single row per CDR3 protein. The sample shows about 270,000 distinct CDR3 sequences, about 20% of them seen only once. The sequencing here drew on cultured PBMCs, taken from culture after CMV antigen stimulation. These TCRs come from a human donor in good health (CMV status not recorded). Some clones in this sample may be carry-over from other donors' samples.

This clonotype has at least ten counts. The chain carries TRBV7-8 and TRBJ2-2; a possible D gene is TRBD2 (5 bases). In germline, CDR1 is SGHVS, CDR2 FQNEAQ. The CDR3 spans 15 residues. Between the trimmed V and J ends, which lost 5 bases and 3 bases, there was a span of 13 bases. This chain's CDR3 is CASSPGGGYTGELFF. In DNA, the CDR3 is TGTGCCAGCAGCCCAGGCGGCGGGTACACCGGGGAGCTGTTTTTT.

The sample holds a few counts of this clonotype. This chain joins TRBV11-3 and TRBJ2-7, with D perhaps TRBD2 (5 bases). The CDR3 spans 15 residues. Trimming took off 5 bases at V and 1 base at J, with 15 bases between the two ends. CDR1 and CDR2 (germline): SGHNT, YENEEA. CDR3 amino acids: CASSAWTAQSYEQYV. CDR3 bases: TGTGCCAGCAGCGCCTGGACTGCCCAATCCTACGAGCAGTACGTC.

For the CDR3, the DNA is TGTGCCAGCCTTTGGAGAAGGTCTAGTTCGGCCAAAAACATTCAGTACTTC. Residues: CASLWRRSSSAKNIQYF. The V call is TRBV7-3, the J call TRBJ2-4, with D unresolved. The germline gives CDR1 SGHTA, CDR2 FQGTGA. With 8 bases removed from V and 1 base from J, the gap between germline ends came to 21 bases. The CDR3 runs to 17 residues.

This clonotype has only a few counts. This chain joins TRBV4-1 and TRBJ2-7; D tentatively fits TRBD1 or TRBD2 (5 bases each). This CDR3 has 14 amino acids. Germline V gene lookup returns CDR1 MGHRA and CDR2 YSYEKL. Trimming removed 5 bases at V and 3 bases at J, with 14 bases between. The CDR3 coding sequence is TGCGCCAGCAGCACTCGAGGGGTTGGCTACGAGCAGTACTTC. This translates into CASSTRGVGYEQYF.

A few counts support this clonotype. CDR3 residues: CASSLGGIAGTEDTQYF. Written as DNA, the CDR3 is TGTGCCAGCAGCTTAGGGGGGATAGCGGGGACAGAAGATACGCAGTATTTT. This chain joins TRBV7-9 and TRBJ2-3, with D maybe TRBD2 (8 bases). The germline V and J ends were trimmed by 1 base and 5 bases, with 19 bases remaining between them. Per germline, CDR1 SEHNR and CDR2 FQNEAQ (reference sequence). The CDR3 covers 17 residues.

This clonotype was seen repeatedly, ten times or more. This chain connects TRBV7-9 to TRBJ1-1; unclear D gene. CDR3 length: 10 residues. CDR1 is SEHNR and CDR2 is FQNEAQ in the germline V gene (reference sequence). Trimming cost V 8 bases and J 5 bases, with 6 bases left between them. The CDR3 loop reads CASGWTEAFF. CDR3 DNA: TGTGCCAGCGGGTGGACTGAAGCTTTCTTT.

V usage is TRBV28 and J usage is TRBJ2-1; the D is unclear. Germline CDR1 reads MDHEN; CDR2 reads SYDVKM. Deletions cut 6 bases from V and 3 bases from J, with 6 bases between. The CDR3 is 12 amino acids. The CDR3 loop reads CASRDDYNEQFF. For the CDR3, the DNA is TGTGCCAGCAGGGACGACTACAATGAGCAGTTCTTC.

CDR3 sequence reads: CASSPRGDPVCSYEQYV. Here the CDR3 DNA reads TGTGCCAGCAGCCCAAGGGGGGACCCGGTTTGTTCCTACGAGCAGTACGTC. The V call is TRBV7-4, the J call TRBJ2-7, with D tentatively TRBD1 or TRBD2 (6 bases each). V was pared by 5 bases and J by 1 base, with 21 bases between. In germline, CDR1 is SGHVT, CDR2 SQSDAQ. The CDR3 spans 17 residues.

This clonotype was counted only a few times. The V call is TRBV29-1, the J call TRBJ2-5; no clear D. The CDR3 loop spans 10 amino acids. In germline, CDR1 is SQVTM, CDR2 ANQGSEA. V lost 5 bases, J lost 7 bases, and 8 bases lay in between. Here the CDR3 DNA reads TGCAGCGTTCTAGGTGGGACCCAGTACTTC. It is translated as CSVLGGTQYF.

The genes are TRBV12-3 or TRBV12-4 and TRBJ2-2; tentative D call: TRBD2 (7 bases). This CDR3 region has 16 residues. Trimming cost V 7 bases and J 4 bases, with 19 bases left between them. CDR3 coding DNA: TGTGCCAGCATCCCCCGGGGGGACACGCGCACCGGGGAGCTGTTTTTT. As protein: CASIPRGDTRTGELFF.

This clonotype was seen more than once but under ten times. The V call is TRBV11-2, the J call TRBJ1-3; D is ambiguous. CDR1 is SGHAT, CDR2 FQNNGV, per germline. The CDR3 is 13 residues long. Between the trimmed V and J ends, which lost 5 bases and 2 bases, there was a span of 7 bases. The CDR3 bases are TGTGCCAGCAGCGACCCACCTGGAAACACCATATATTTT. Translation: CASSDPPGNTIYF.

This chain connects TRBV7-2 to TRBJ1-2; possible D gene TRBD1, 6 bases. The CDR3 is 14 residues long. Germline V lookup: CDR1 SGHTA, CDR2 FQGNSA. V shed 3 bases and J shed 7 bases, with 15 bases lying between them. In nucleotides, the CDR3 is TGTGCCAGCAGCTTTTCAGGGGCGCTTAGTGGCTACACCTTC. Translating gives CASSFSGALSGYTF.

V is TRBV6-2 or TRBV6-3 and J is TRBJ2-7; no clear D. CDR1 and CDR2 from the germline V gene are MNHEY and SVGEGT. CDR3 length: 14 amino acids. The V gene lost 2 bases and the J gene lost 1 base, with 9 bases spanning the gap. The DNA for the CDR3 is TGTGCCAGCAGTTACCTTCTCCAGTCCTACGAGCAGTACGTC. It specifies CASSYLLQSYEQYV.

This clonotype was observed a few times. The J gene is TRBJ2-1, the V gene TRBV7-9; maybe TRBD2 (6 bases). Germline V gene data show CDR1 as SEHNR and CDR2 as FQNEAQ (reference sequence). The V end was cut by 1 base, the J end by 4 bases, with 11 bases between. The CDR3 covers 15 residues. The CDR3 loop is CASSLVVGLYNEQFF. The CDR3 DNA sequence: TGTGCCAGCAGCTTAGTAGTGGGACTTTACAATGAGCAGTTCTTC.

In its sample, this clonotype was seen many times. This sequence joins TRBV7-2 and TRBJ1-2, with D possibly matching TRBD1 (5 bases). V was cut by 5 bases and J by 12 bases, with 19 bases left in between. Germline V CDR1 and CDR2: SGHTA, FQGNSA. The CDR3 spans 13 residues. The DNA for the CDR3 is TGTGCCAGCAGCCCCTCACCTGGGCAGGGCGACACCTTC. The encoded protein is CASSPSPGQGDTF.

This clonotype was seen a few times. This chain joins TRBV11-2 and TRBJ1-3; TRBD1 might be the D (6 bases). Trimming shortened V by 4 bases and J by 0 bases, and 13 bases separated the two germline ends. The V gene's germline CDR1 is SGHAT and CDR2 FQNNGV. This CDR3 has 16 amino acids. CDR3 nucleotide sequence: TGTGCCAGCAGCTCGCTACAGGGTCCCTCTGGAAACACCATATATTTT. Translation: CASSSLQGPSGNTIYF.

This clonotype was recorded a few times. J is TRBJ2-3 and V is TRBV28; 8 nucleotides align to TRBD2. Trimming took 6 bases from V and 6 from J; bases not matched to a gene: 11. The V gene's germline CDR1 is MDHEN and CDR2 SYDVKM. CDR3 length: 15 residues. The CDR3 coding sequence is TGTGCCAGCAGAGACCCGGGACTAGTGATGGATACGCAGTATTTT. It encodes CASRDPGLVMDTQYF.

The chain recombines TRBV7-2 with TRBJ2-5; no reliable D call. The length of the CDR3 is 14 residues. V was cut by 4 bases and J by 2 bases, with 11 bases left in between. Germline V gives CDR1 SGHTA, CDR2 FQGNSA. The CDR3 sequence: CASSSRLIQETQYF. The CDR3 nucleotides are TGTGCCAGCAGCTCCCGACTTATACAAGAGACCCAGTACTTC.

The chain joins TRBV11-2 to TRBJ2-7; 11 nucleotides match TRBD2. The V gene's germline CDR1 is SGHAT and CDR2 FQNNGV. The V gene end was trimmed by 1 base and the J gene end by 2 bases; junction bases not matched to a gene: 1. This CDR3 has 15 residues. In DNA form, the CDR3 reads TGTGCCAGCAGCTTAGGTAGCGGGAGGGCCTACGAGCAGTACTTC. Protein sequence: CASSLGSGRAYEQYF.

This clonotype was picked up many times. The gene calls are TRBV7-2 and TRBJ2-2; 11 bases line up with TRBD2. The germline V gene has CDR1 SGHTA and CDR2 FQGNSA. With 5 bases clipped from V and 2 bases from J, the junction kept 4 bases outside the gene matches. This CDR3 has 16 residues. The CDR3 bases are TGTGCCAGCAGCACTACTAGCGGGGGCAACACCGGGGAGCTGTTTTTT. Translation: CASSTTSGGNTGELFF.

The V gene is TRBV20-1, the J gene TRBJ2-2; D might be TRBD2 (5 bases). V lost 1 base and J 7 bases, leaving 7 bases between the germline ends. Germline CDR1 and CDR2: DFQATT and SNEGSKA (reference sequence). CDR3 size: 12 residues. The DNA of the CDR3 is TGCAGTGCTAGAGTCAGCGGCGGGGAGCTGTTTTTT. It encodes CSARVSGGELFF.

This clonotype was detected once. The chain couples TRBV6-5 to TRBJ2-5; D is perhaps TRBD2 (7 bases). Germline assignment: CDR1 MNHEY and CDR2 SVGAGI. Trimming cost V 2 bases and J 5 bases, with 15 bases left between them. The CDR3 has 15 residues. CDR3 nucleotide sequence: TGTGCCAGCAGTTACGTCGGGGGGCAGGGGGAGACCCAGTACTTC. Protein: CASSYVGGQGETQYF.